A single sample is the source of the 20 T cell receptor beta chains below, sequenced in a study of CD8 T cells in ankylosing spondylitis. Findings and limits, study-wide: Fewer than ten highly homologous variants made up a TCR beta motif, and this motif appeared characteristic of ankylosing spondylitis blood.

A single record per CDR3 protein comes from TCRdb applying MiXCR to the 5' RACE reads. The sample shows hundreds of thousands of distinct CDR3 sequences, 26% of them seen only once. These receptors' targets are unknown. The source material was blood, either unsorted or a sorted T cell fraction (not recorded which). The receptors stem from a male donor with ankylosing spondylitis.

In its sample, this clonotype was seen once. This chain connects TRBV4-1 to TRBJ1-4; no clear D. CDR3 length equals 16 residues. CDR1 and CDR2 (germline): MGHRA, YSYEKL. The ends were cut back, 0 bases at V and 8 bases at J, with 16 bases in the middle. As DNA, the CDR3 is TGCGCCAGCAGCCAAGATGTAGCTCGGGCTACGGAAAAACTGTTTTTT. Translating it yields CASSQDVARATEKLFF.

This clonotype was counted once. The chain recombines TRBV2 with TRBJ1-6; D is uncertain. The CDR3 covers 14 residues. V was pared by 7 bases and J by 9 bases, with 16 bases between. Germline V gene lookup returns CDR1 SNHLY and CDR2 FYNNEI. As DNA, the CDR3 is TGTGCCAGCAATGGAGGGATAAAAAGTTCACCCCTCCACTTT. This translates into CASNGGIKSSPLHF.

The chain recombines TRBV10-3 with TRBJ2-5; the D is unclear. Between the trimmed V and J ends, which lost 5 bases and 3 bases, there was a span of 4 bases. The CDR3 extends over 11 amino acids. The germline V gene has CDR1 ENHRY and CDR2 SYGVKD. CDR3: CAISSEETQYF. The CDR3 DNA sequence: TGTGCCATCAGTTCTGAAGAGACCCAGTACTTC.

CDR3 region: CASSLRAGNNEQFF. The CDR3 bases are TGTGCCAGCAGCTTAAGGGCGGGTAACAATGAGCAGTTCTTC. The chain joins TRBV11-3 to TRBJ2-1, with D possibly TRBD2 on 5 matching bases. CDR1 is SGHNT and CDR2 is YENEEA in the germline V gene. V was trimmed by 2 bases and J by 5 bases, leaving 10 bases between them. The CDR3 sequence is 14 residues long. Combining the CDR3 with reference TRBV11-3 and TRBJ2-1 gives the whole variable domain EAGVVQSPRYKIIEKKQPVAFWCNPISGHNTLYWYLQNLGQGPELLIRYENEEAVDDSQLPKDRFSAERLKGVDSTLKIQPAELGDSAVYLCASSLRAGNNEQFFGPGTRLTVL.

This clonotype was detected many times. This chain connects TRBV3-1 to TRBJ2-2, with unresolved D. CDR3 length: 12 residues. Germline V gene lookup returns CDR1 LGHDT and CDR2 YNNKEL (reference sequence). The V and J ends lost 1 base and 6 bases respectively, with 3 bases between them. The CDR3 spells CASSQGPGELFF. The CDR3 region has the DNA TGTGCCAGCAGCCAAGGACCCGGGGAGCTGTTTTTT.

The chain links TRBV7-2 to TRBJ1-1; D is undetermined. Per germline, CDR1 SGHTA and CDR2 FQGNSA. Trimming took 7 bases from V and 1 from J, leaving 19 bases between them. The CDR3 is 16 residues long. The DNA of the CDR3 is TGTGCCAGCACCAATTTCAGAGGAGGCGCGAACACTGAAGCTTTCTTT. This translates into CASTNFRGGANTEAFF.

This chain joins TRBV10-1 and TRBJ2-2; 8 bases fit TRBD2. The length of the CDR3 is 17 residues. After removal of 0 bases from V and 5 bases from J, the junction contained 8 bases not matched to a gene. The germline V gene has CDR1 WNHNN and CDR2 SYGVQD (reference sequence). CDR3 DNA: TGCGCCAGCAGTGAGTCGAAGGCGGGAGGTCGGACCGGGGAGCTGTTTTTT. Its translation: CASSESKAGGRTGELFF.

This clonotype was seen ten or more times. J is TRBJ2-6 and V is TRBV7-7; TRBD1 agrees at 9 bases. There are 15 residues in the CDR3. The trim removed 8 bases at V and 0 bases at J, leaving 2 bases unmatched. The germline V gene encodes CDR1 SSHAT and CDR2 FNYEAQ (reference sequence). CDR3 sequence: CASGQGPSGANVLTF. CDR3 bases: TGTGCCAGCGGACAGGGGCCCTCTGGGGCCAACGTCCTGACTTTC.

A few counts support this clonotype. The rearrangement joins TRBV3-1 to TRBJ2-7; 9 nucleotides agree with TRBD1. With V trimmed by 5 bases and J by 4 bases, 9 bases remained unmatched. This CDR3 has 15 amino acids. CDR1 and CDR2 from the germline V gene are LGHDT and YNNKEL (reference sequence). The CDR3 loop reads CASSLRTGAWYEQYF. For the CDR3, the DNA is TGTGCCAGCAGCTTACGGACAGGGGCGTGGTACGAGCAGTACTTC.

The V call is TRBV27, the J call TRBJ2-1, with 12 positions matching TRBD2. The V gene's germline CDR1 is MNHEY and CDR2 SMNVEV (reference sequence). With V trimmed by 5 bases and J by 2 bases, 4 bases remained unmatched. The CDR3 extends over 16 amino acids. The CDR3 is CASSTTSGSAYNEQFF. CDR3 coding DNA: TGTGCCAGCAGTACGACTAGCGGGAGTGCCTACAATGAGCAGTTCTTC.

This chain links TRBV27 with TRBJ2-1; D may be TRBD2 (6 bases). Germline loops: CDR1 MNHEY, CDR2 SMNVEV (reference sequence). With 5 bases removed from V and 5 bases from J, the gap between germline ends came to 16 bases. The CDR3 loop spans 15 amino acids. The CDR3 nucleotides read TGTGCCAGCAGTCGCCCCGGGGGAGACCACAATGAGCAGTTCTTC. It codes for CASSRPGGDHNEQFF.

The chain recombines TRBV7-9 with TRBJ1-4, with D possibly matching TRBD1 (6 bases). Germline assignment: CDR1 SEHNR and CDR2 FQNEAQ (reference sequence). This CDR3 has 15 residues. V was cut by 1 base and J by 6 bases, with 12 bases left in between. CDR3 amino acids: CASSLVSGGDEKLFF. CDR3 sequence (DNA): TGTGCCAGCAGCTTAGTATCGGGGGGCGATGAAAAACTGTTTTTT.

The V and J genes are TRBV24-1 and TRBJ1-2, with 10 bases aligning to TRBD1. The CDR3 sequence is 14 residues long. V was clipped by 3 bases and J by 6 bases; unmatched bases: 3. Germline lookup yields CDR1 KGHDR and CDR2 SFDVKD. Written as DNA, the CDR3 is TGTGCCACCAGTGATGACAGGGGGCCGGATGGCTACACCTTC. The encoded protein is CATSDDRGPDGYTF.

The chain employs TRBV5-1 and TRBJ2-1; 7 positions match TRBD1. J was trimmed by 5 bases and V by 4 bases; bases with no gene match: 6. The CDR3 extends over 14 amino acids. Germline values: CDR1 SGHRS, CDR2 YFSETQ. CDR3 region: CASSMGQINNEQFF. The CDR3 nucleotides are TGCGCCAGCAGCATGGGACAGATAAACAATGAGCAGTTCTTC.

This clonotype was seen a few times. The chain links TRBV6-1 to TRBJ2-1, with 14 bases matching TRBD2. Germline lookup yields CDR1 MNHNS and CDR2 SASEGT. This CDR3 contains 16 residues. With V trimmed by 3 bases and J by 4 bases, 2 bases remained unmatched. The CDR3 region is CASSEGLAGEYNEQFF. The CDR3 bases are TGTGCCAGCAGTGAGGGACTAGCGGGAGAGTACAATGAGCAGTTCTTC.

This chain uses TRBV14 with TRBJ2-1, with 9 positions matching TRBD2. CDR1 SGHDN and CDR2 FVKESK come from the germline V gene. CDR3 size: 16 residues. Trimming removed 2 bases from V and 7 bases from J; junction bases left unmatched: 9. Here the CDR3 DNA reads TGTGCCAGCAGCCAACTAGCGGGGATGACAGGGAATGAGCAGTTCTTC. Translated: CASSQLAGMTGNEQFF.

CDR3 sequence reads: CASSLESSGSTGELFF. The CDR3 DNA reads TGCGCCAGCAGCTTGGAGTCTAGCGGGAGTACCGGGGAGCTGTTTTTT. V gene TRBV5-1 combines with J gene TRBJ2-2; 10 bases are shared with TRBD2. Germline V gene sequence: CDR1 SGHRS, CDR2 YFSETQ. The CDR3 sequence is 16 residues long. Trimming removed 0 bases from V and 5 bases from J; junction bases left unmatched: 4. Combining the CDR3 with reference TRBV5-1 and TRBJ2-2 gives the whole variable domain KAGVTQTPRYLIKTRGQQVTLSCSPISGHRSVSWYQQTPGQGLQFLFEYFSETQRNKGNFPGRFSGRQFSNSRSEMNVSTLELGDSALYLCASSLESSGSTGELFFGEGSRLTVL.

In this sample, this clonotype turned up a few times. The rearrangement joins TRBV20-1 to TRBJ2-1, with TRBD1 identical over 9 bases. With 2 bases clipped from V and 10 bases from J, the junction kept 9 bases outside the gene matches. CDR3 length: 14 amino acids. Per the germline V gene, CDR1 is DFQATT and CDR2 is SNEGSKA (reference sequence). CDR3: CSARKTGGLGEQFF. The CDR3 DNA follows: TGCAGTGCTAGAAAAACAGGGGGCCTCGGGGAGCAGTTCTTC.

This clonotype has at least ten counts. The CDR3 protein is CASSLTSGHYGYTF. The CDR3 DNA is TGCGCCAGCAGCTTGACATCCGGCCACTATGGCTACACCTTC. This chain uses TRBV5-1 with TRBJ1-2; D not certain. The CDR3 sequence is 14 residues long. Trimming pared 1 base from V and 3 bases from J, leaving 10 bases between. Germline V gives CDR1 SGHRS, CDR2 YFSETQ. The entire variable domain, with the rest obtained from reference TRBV5-1 and TRBJ1-2, is as follows: KAGVTQTPRYLIKTRGQQVTLSCSPISGHRSVSWYQQTPGQGLQFLFEYFSETQRNKGNFPGRFSGRQFSNSRSEMNVSTLELGDSALYLCASSLTSGHYGYTFGSGTRLTVV.

The CDR3 nucleotides read TGCGCCAGCAGCTTACAGTGGGGGGACACAGATACGCAGTATTTT. Protein: CASSLQWGDTDTQYF. This chain connects TRBV5-1 to TRBJ2-3, with D possibly matching TRBD2 (6 bases). This CDR3 spans 15 amino acids. Trimming left V 2 bases short and J 2 bases short, with 12 bases between. Germline lookup yields CDR1 SGHRS and CDR2 YFSETQ.